The next 10 T cell receptor beta chains were all read from a single sample in a study of human thymus T cells. It was from resections taken during corrective heart surgery that the thymus tissue came. Produced via immunoSEQ multiplex PCR; TCRdb's table is partial and in-frame only. The sample holds some 130,000 clones, about 94% seen once. Sequencing was carried out using thymus tissue. The source of these receptors is a boy less than two years old with a congenital heart defect but otherwise immunologically healthy.

The genes are TRBV5-1 and TRBJ2-3; TRBD2 aligns across 11 bases. The CDR3 extends over 20 amino acids. Germline CDR1 and CDR2: SGHRS and YFSETQ. The trim removed 4 bases at V and 6 bases at J, leaving 22 bases unmatched. CDR3 sequence: CASSRALAGAYRGSGDTQYF. CDR3 in DNA: TGCGCCAGCAGCCGCGCACTAGCGGGGGCCTATCGCGGCTCTGGGGATACGCAGTATTTT.

The V and J genes are TRBV19 and TRBJ1-1; the match to TRBD1 covers 8 bases. The trim removed 5 bases at V and 1 base at J, leaving 6 bases unmatched. Germline lookup yields CDR1 LNHDA and CDR2 SQIVND (reference sequence). The CDR3 spans 15 residues. The CDR3 DNA is TGTGCCAGTAGTCCTCGGACAGGGTCGAACACTGAAGCTTTCTTT. It specifies CASSPRTGSNTEAFF.

J is TRBJ2-1 and V is TRBV18; 8 bases are a match to TRBD2. V lost 10 bases and J lost 6; bases outside the gene matches: 8. Germline CDR1 is KGHSH and CDR2 is LQKENI. This CDR3 region has 13 residues. The CDR3 here is CATAPGGANEQFF. In nucleotides, the CDR3 is TGTGCCACGGCCCCCGGGGGGGCCAATGAGCAGTTCTTC.

The chain is built from TRBV6-1 and TRBJ2-7; D might be TRBD1 (5 bases). Looked up from germline, CDR1 is MNHNS and CDR2 is SASEGT. V lost 5 bases to trimming and J lost 1 base, with 15 bases between them. The CDR3 runs 15 residues. The CDR3 bases are TGTGCCAGCAGTAGTTCGCAGGGTCGGTCCTACGAGCAGTACTTC. It translates to CASSSSQGRSYEQYF.

V and J are TRBV29-1 and TRBJ2-3; D gene ambiguous. Trimming removed 4 bases from V and 2 bases from J, with 16 bases in between. Germline assignment: CDR1 SQVTM and CDR2 ANQGSEA. The CDR3 loop spans 15 amino acids. CDR3 loop: CSVVSSRRPTDTQYF. CDR3 DNA sequence: TGCAGCGTTGTCAGTTCTAGACGACCCACAGATACGCAGTATTTT.

The chain has TRBV6-1 and TRBJ2-1; D gene ambiguous. The CDR3 length is 12 residues. Trimming took 4 bases from V and 9 from J, leaving 10 bases between them. CDR1 MNHNS and CDR2 SASEGT come from the germline V gene. The CDR3 nucleotides read TGTGCCAGCAGTGGTCCAATGGGTGAGCAGTTCTTC. Encoded protein: CASSGPMGEQFF.

The chain links TRBV5-1 to TRBJ1-2; 7 bases align to TRBD1. The length of the CDR3 is 16 residues. Unmatched junction bases numbered 8, after V lost 0 bases and J lost 3 bases. CDR1 is SGHRS and CDR2 is YFSETQ in the germline V gene. The CDR3 loop reads CASSLDRGGGDYGYTF. In DNA, the CDR3 is TGCGCCAGCAGCTTGGACAGGGGCGGCGGCGACTATGGCTACACCTTC. The full variable domain, completed using reference TRBV5-1 and TRBJ1-2, is KAGVTQTPRYLIKTRGQQVTLSCSPISGHRSVSWYQQTPGQGLQFLFEYFSETQRNKGNFPGRFSGRQFSNSRSEMNVSTLELGDSALYLCASSLDRGGGDYGYTFGSGTRLTVV.

Here the CDR3 reads CASSPLGGEWTGELFF. The CDR3 DNA sequence: TGTGCCAGCAGTCCCCTCGGGGGGGAGTGGACCGGGGAGCTGTTTTTT. The chain uses TRBV27 and TRBJ2-2; 8 nucleotides agree with TRBD2. This CDR3 spans 16 amino acids. V gave up 5 bases and J gave up 5 bases; unmatched junction bases: 10. CDR1 is MNHEY, CDR2 SMNVEV, per germline (reference sequence).

The rearrangement uses TRBV15 and TRBJ2-7; TRBD2 might be the D (6 bases). The germline V gene has CDR1 LNHNV and CDR2 YYDKDF (reference sequence). The CDR3 spans 16 residues. Trimming removed 1 base at V and 0 bases at J, with 13 bases between. The CDR3 sequence: CATSRVGRPSSYEQYF. The CDR3 nucleotides read TGTGCCACCAGCAGAGTTGGGAGGCCCAGCTCCTACGAGCAGTACTTC. The full variable domain, with the rest looked up from reference TRBV15 and TRBJ2-7, is DAMVIQNPRYQVTQFGKPVTLSCSQTLNHNVMYWYQQKSSQAPKLLFHYYDKDFNNEADTPDNFQSRRPNTSFCFLDIRSPGLGDTAMYLCATSRVGRPSSYEQYFGPGTRLTVT.

CDR3: CATSRRLARDSYEQYF. DNA of the CDR3: TGTGCCACCAGCAGAAGATTGGCCAGGGACTCCTACGAGCAGTACTTC. V usage is TRBV15 and J usage is TRBJ2-7; D is perhaps TRBD1 (5 bases). Trimming cost V 2 bases and J 0 bases, with 14 bases left between them. Germline V gene lookup returns CDR1 LNHNV and CDR2 YYDKDF (reference sequence). The CDR3 extends over 16 amino acids.